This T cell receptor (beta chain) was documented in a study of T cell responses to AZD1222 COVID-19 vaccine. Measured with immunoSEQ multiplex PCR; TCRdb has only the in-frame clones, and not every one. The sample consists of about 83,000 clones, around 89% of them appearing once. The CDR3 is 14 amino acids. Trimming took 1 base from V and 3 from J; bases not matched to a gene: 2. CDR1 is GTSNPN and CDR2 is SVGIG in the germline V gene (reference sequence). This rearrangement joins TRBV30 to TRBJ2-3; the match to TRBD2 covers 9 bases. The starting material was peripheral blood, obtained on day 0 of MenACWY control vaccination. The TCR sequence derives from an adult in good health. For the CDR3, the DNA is TGTGCCTGGAGTGGGGCGGGAGGGACAGATACGCAGTATTTT. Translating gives CAWSGAGGTDTQYF.